This T cell receptor beta chain comes out of a study of cytomegalovirus exposure and HLA in healthy donors. The study's findings and limits: Several of the most significant clusters were apparently associated with common viral pathogens in a later analysis. TCR beta chain V- and J-gene trimming was linked, in a later analysis, to a missense variant in DCLRE1C. Later analysis showed most CMV-associated TCR beta chains appearing HLA-restricted. Researchers left out some V segments, among them TRBV6-2 and TRBV6-3, as indistinguishable.

Germline CDR1 reads LNHDA; CDR2 reads SQIVND (reference sequence). V lost 6 bases and J 5 bases, leaving 14 bases between the germline ends. The CDR3 spans 15 residues. For this clone: Its specificity is unknown.

Primers included in the PCR were 60 Vbeta and 13 Jbeta primers. Repertoires were generated with immunoSEQ multiplex PCR, while TCRdb's copy carries only in-frame clones and drops some. The repertoire holds roughly 97,000 clones, with roughly four fifths as singletons. The specimen was PBMCs. The V gene is TRBV19, the J gene TRBJ1-6; D is possibly TRBD1 (6 bases). The clonotype comes from a man aged 40-49 years in good health and CMV-seropositive. In DNA, the CDR3 is TGTGCCAGTAGACCTACAGGGAACGATAATTCACCCCTCCACTTT. Translating gives CASRPTGNDNSPLHF.